The 23 T cell receptor beta chains below come from one sample, sequenced in a study of T cell repertoires in cytomegalovirus infection. MiXCR, applied by TCRdb to the reads, yields one record per CDR3 protein. The table shows 400,000 or so distinct CDR3 sequences, with roughly 20% occurring only once. The sequenced material came from PBMCs. These receptor sequences come from a human donor in good health (CMV status not recorded). Some clones in this sample may be carry-over from other donors' samples.

The chain has TRBV12-3 or TRBV12-4 and TRBJ2-3; no firm D call. This CDR3 is built from 17 residues. The germline V and J ends were trimmed by 3 bases and 4 bases, with 20 bases remaining between them. CDR3 loop: CASSFMSVSTIADTQYF. The CDR3 DNA follows: TGTGCCAGCAGTTTCATGTCGGTGAGCACAATAGCAGATACGCAGTATTTT.

The CDR3, as DNA: TGTGCCAGCAGCCGGACTAGCGGGGCCCAGTACTTC. It translates to CASSRTSGAQYF. The chain carries TRBV7-2 and TRBJ2-7; TRBD2 matches 12 bases. Germline V gene lookup returns CDR1 SGHTA and CDR2 FQGNSA. Unmatched junction bases numbered 3, after V lost 5 bases and J lost 10 bases. The CDR3 contains 12 residues.

In its sample, this clonotype was seen many times. V usage is TRBV7-2 and J usage is TRBJ1-2; D is perhaps TRBD1 (5 bases). Trimming left V 5 bases short and J 0 bases short, with 19 bases between. This CDR3 has 17 residues. The germline gives CDR1 SGHTA, CDR2 FQGNSA. CDR3 residues: CASSPGGIYRANYGYTF. CDR3 sequence (DNA): TGTGCCAGCAGCCCGGGGGGGATATACCGAGCTAACTATGGCTACACCTTC.

This chain uses TRBV6-2 or TRBV6-3 with TRBJ2-6; no clear D gene. V lost 5 bases, J lost 2 bases, and 10 bases lay in between. The CDR3 has 15 residues. Germline values: CDR1 MNHEY, CDR2 SVGEGT. CDR3 loop: CASSMDPAGANVLTF. As DNA, the CDR3 is TGTGCCAGCAGTATGGACCCAGCTGGGGCCAACGTCCTGACTTTC.

About this clonotype: A read error is possible here, since a much larger clone lies one base away. The rearrangement joins TRBV7-9 to TRBJ2-5; the D gene could be TRBD1 or TRBD2 (5 bases each). The CDR3 totals 13 residues. Germline CDR1 and CDR2: SEHNR and FQNEAQ (reference sequence). CDR3 bases: TGTGCCAGCAGCCAGGGACCCCGCGAGATCCAGTACTTC. This codes for CASSQGPREIQYF.

This clonotype was seen a handful of times. V and J are TRBV12-5 and TRBJ2-3; tentatively, D is TRBD1 (5 bases). This CDR3 region has 13 residues. V was trimmed by 7 bases and J by 6 bases, leaving 14 bases between them. Germline CDR1 and CDR2: LGHNT and FRNRAP. The CDR3 is CASARTPGDTQYF. The CDR3 DNA reads as TGTGCTAGTGCCCGGACCCCAGGGGATACGCAGTATTTT.

This sequence joins TRBV20-1 and TRBJ1-2; D unresolved. This CDR3 contains 16 residues. Trimming removed 0 bases from V and 4 bases from J, with 18 bases in between. CDR1 and CDR2 from the germline V gene are DFQATT and SNEGSKA (reference sequence). In DNA form, the CDR3 reads TGCAGTGCTAGAGATTTAAAGGACTACCTACTCTATGGCTACACCTTC. This codes for CSARDLKDYLLYGYTF.

The CDR3 DNA reads TGTGCCAGTAGTATCCCCGGAGGCGGACAAGGGAAAAGGGGTAACTATGGCTACACCTTC. It yields the protein CASSIPGGGQGKRGNYGYTF. This chain uses TRBV19 with TRBJ1-2, with a weak D call TRBD1 (5 bases). The CDR3 spans 20 residues. CDR1 LNHDA and CDR2 SQIVND come from the germline V gene (reference sequence). Trimming took off 3 bases at V and 1 base at J, with 27 bases between the two ends.

This clonotype has just a few counts. V usage is TRBV7-9 and J usage is TRBJ1-1; D ambiguous. The germline V and J ends were trimmed by 0 bases and 1 base, with 3 bases remaining between them. Germline values: CDR1 SEHNR, CDR2 FQNEAQ (reference sequence). CDR3 size: 13 residues. CDR3 residues: CASSLAENTEAFF. The CDR3 DNA reads TGTGCCAGCAGCTTAGCAGAGAACACTGAAGCTTTCTTT.

This clonotype showed up just a few times. V is TRBV30 and J is TRBJ2-1, with a possible D match to TRBD2 (5 bases). This CDR3 has 14 amino acids. Trimming shortened V by 1 base and J by 3 bases, and 10 bases separated the two germline ends. Per the germline V gene, CDR1 is GTSNPN and CDR2 is SVGIG (reference sequence). CDR3 sequence reads: CAWSDGVGYNEQFF. The CDR3 DNA is TGTGCCTGGAGTGACGGGGTGGGCTACAATGAGCAGTTCTTC.

This sequence joins TRBV12-3 or TRBV12-4 and TRBJ2-5; D may correspond to TRBD1 or TRBD2 (8 bases each). This CDR3 region has 14 residues. V was cut by 6 bases and J by 5 bases, with 16 bases left in between. CDR3 in amino acids: CASRQGVAGETQYF. Written as DNA, the CDR3 is TGTGCCAGCAGACAGGGGGTAGCGGGGGAGACCCAGTACTTC.

At least ten counts were recorded for this clonotype. The chain carries TRBV7-9 and TRBJ2-5; a possible D gene is TRBD2 (5 bases). Germline CDR1 is SEHNR and CDR2 is FQNEAQ (reference sequence). The CDR3 runs to 15 residues. V gave up 4 bases and J gave up 5 bases, with 17 bases separating them. The CDR3 region has the DNA TGTGCCAGCAGCTCCACCTCCGCGGGTCAGGAGACCCAGTACTTC. Translating it yields CASSSTSAGQETQYF. The complete variable domain, with remaining parts taken from reference TRBV7-9 and TRBJ2-5, reads DTGVSQNPRHKITKRGQNVTFRCDPISEHNRLYWYRQTLGQGPEFLTYFQNEAQLEKSRLLSDRFSAERPKGSFSTLEIQRTEQGDSAMYLCASSSTSAGQETQYFGPGTRLLVL.

The rearrangement links TRBV9 to TRBJ1-6; D is possibly TRBD1 (6 bases). Deletions cut 3 bases from V and 9 bases from J, with 13 bases between. The CDR3 length is 14 residues. Per germline, CDR1 SGDLS and CDR2 YYNGEE. The CDR3 protein is CASSASGGVSPLHF. CDR3 nucleotides: TGTGCCAGCAGCGCCTCGGGGGGCGTTTCACCCCTCCACTTT.

Concerning this clonotype itself: Being one base from a much bigger clone, this may be a read error. The CDR3 loop reads CASSFHPRTYGYTF. The CDR3 coding sequence is TGTGCCAGCAGCTTCCACCCAAGGACCTATGGCTACACCTTC. This chain uses TRBV5-5 with TRBJ1-2; D call uncertain. The ends were cut back, 2 bases at V and 4 bases at J, with 12 bases in the middle. The CDR3 totals 14 residues. Per the germline V gene, CDR1 is SGHKS and CDR2 is YYEKEE (reference sequence).

The chain has TRBV2 and TRBJ2-1, with 7 bases fitting TRBD1. CDR1 is SNHLY, CDR2 FYNNEI, per germline. V gave up 6 bases and J gave up 7 bases; unmatched junction bases: 12. CDR3 length equals 15 residues. The chain's CDR3 is CASRPPGGRSNEQFF. The CDR3 nucleotides read TGTGCCAGCAGGCCCCCAGGGGGTAGGTCGAATGAGCAGTTCTTC.

This clonotype came up a few times. The chain combines TRBV10-3 with TRBJ2-7; D remains unclear. The CDR3 spans 13 residues. V lost 2 bases and J lost 2, with 7 bases in between. CDR1 and CDR2 from the germline V gene are ENHRY and SYGVKD. The DNA for the CDR3 is TGTGCCATCAGTGAGGCGACAACCTACGAGCAGTACTTC. This translates into CAISEATTYEQYF.

The chain employs TRBV29-1 and TRBJ2-7, with 8 bases identical to TRBD1. Germline V gene lookup returns CDR1 SQVTM and CDR2 ANQGSEA. V gave up 5 bases and J gave up 6 bases; unmatched junction bases: 12. The CDR3 totals 14 residues. The CDR3 region has the DNA TGCAGCGTTTCCGGGACAGGAGGGTTGAGCGAGCAGTACTTC. Its protein is CSVSGTGGLSEQYF.

J is TRBJ2-5 and V is TRBV4-2; D may be TRBD2 (7 bases). Looked up from germline, CDR1 is LGHNA and CDR2 is YNFKEQ. Trimming removed 4 bases at V and 4 bases at J, with 16 bases between. This CDR3 is built from 15 residues. This CDR3 is CASSPKVGGLETQYF. DNA for the CDR3: TGTGCCAGCAGCCCCAAGGTGGGGGGGCTAGAGACCCAGTACTTC.

The V gene is TRBV4-2, the J gene TRBJ2-7; perhaps TRBD2 as D (6 bases). This CDR3 has 14 residues. Deletions cut 0 bases from V and 2 bases from J, with 8 bases between. From germline, CDR1 is LGHNA and CDR2 YNFKEQ. CDR3 loop: CASSQEAGTYEQYF. The CDR3 DNA is TGTGCCAGCAGCCAAGAGGCGGGGACCTACGAGCAGTACTTC.

This clonotype was found a few times. The V gene is TRBV12-3 or TRBV12-4, the J gene TRBJ2-7; D might be TRBD1 or TRBD2, each matching 5 bases. This CDR3 region has 12 residues. Trimming took 7 bases from V and 5 from J, leaving 12 bases between them. The CDR3, as DNA: TGTGCCAGCACCCGGGGCCCACACGAGCAGTACTTC. It encodes CASTRGPHEQYF.

For this clonotype: A much larger clone sits a single nucleotide away, making a read error possible. Since the CDR3 does not end with the conserved phenylalanine or tryptophan, this likely comes from a read error. V and J are TRBV7-6 and TRBJ2-4, with 9 bases matching TRBD1. The J segment lost 9 bases and the V segment lost 4 bases, leaving 10 bases of the junction unmatched. Germline V gene lookup returns CDR1 SGHVS and CDR2 FNYEAQ. The CDR3 has 15 amino acids. The CDR3 sequence: CASSSTGDRGGIQYL. The CDR3 DNA is TGTGCCAGCAGCTCCACCGGCGACAGGGGGGGCATTCAGTACTTA.

V is TRBV7-8 and J is TRBJ2-2; 7 positions agree with TRBD2. This CDR3 is built from 17 residues. Germline V gene data show CDR1 as SGHVS and CDR2 as FQNEAQ. After removal of 1 base from V and 1 base from J, the junction contained 6 bases not matched to a gene. CDR3 sequence (DNA): TGTGCCAGCAGCTTAGAACTTCCTAGCGGGAACACCGGGGAGCTGTTTTTT. Amino acid sequence: CASSLELPSGNTGELFF.

V is TRBV2 and J is TRBJ1-4; TRBD1 matches 12 bases. This CDR3 spans 15 amino acids. Germline trimming cut 3 bases from V and 8 bases from J; bases unmatched to any gene: 4. Germline assignment: CDR1 SNHLY and CDR2 FYNNEI. The CDR3 DNA reads as TGTGCCAGCAGTGATGGGACAGGGGGCGGCGAAAAACTGTTTTTT. This gives the protein CASSDGTGGGEKLFF.